This TCR beta chain originates from a study of post-analysis software for immune sequencing data. At the level of the study: The study covered relapsing-remitting, secondary progressive and progressive-relapsing courses of multiple sclerosis.

CDR1 and CDR2 (germline): SQVTM, ANQGSEA. V was cut by 0 bases and J by 7 bases, with 10 bases left in between. This CDR3 is built from 12 residues. TCR beta libraries were prepared from cDNA with unique molecular identifiers. From around 1 to 9.1 million T cells, about 500,000 cDNA molecules were obtained. Each CDR3 protein gets one entry after TCRdb re-called the PCR reads with MiXCR. The sample shows approximately 570,000 distinct CDR3 sequences, roughly two fifths of them seen only once. On this clonotype: Its cognate antigen is unknown.

Broader study findings: Comparison of patients with controls showed 4 to 6 TRBV segments more frequent in patients, TRBV5-6, TRBV5-1 and TRBV20-1 among them.

This TCR was recovered from a girl between 10 and 17 years old with multiple sclerosis. This chain connects TRBV29-1 to TRBJ2-7; no clear D gene. Sequencing input: blood. CDR3 sequence (DNA): TGCAGCGTTGAAGATGGGGAAGGTGAGCAGTACTTC. It encodes CSVEDGEGEQYF.